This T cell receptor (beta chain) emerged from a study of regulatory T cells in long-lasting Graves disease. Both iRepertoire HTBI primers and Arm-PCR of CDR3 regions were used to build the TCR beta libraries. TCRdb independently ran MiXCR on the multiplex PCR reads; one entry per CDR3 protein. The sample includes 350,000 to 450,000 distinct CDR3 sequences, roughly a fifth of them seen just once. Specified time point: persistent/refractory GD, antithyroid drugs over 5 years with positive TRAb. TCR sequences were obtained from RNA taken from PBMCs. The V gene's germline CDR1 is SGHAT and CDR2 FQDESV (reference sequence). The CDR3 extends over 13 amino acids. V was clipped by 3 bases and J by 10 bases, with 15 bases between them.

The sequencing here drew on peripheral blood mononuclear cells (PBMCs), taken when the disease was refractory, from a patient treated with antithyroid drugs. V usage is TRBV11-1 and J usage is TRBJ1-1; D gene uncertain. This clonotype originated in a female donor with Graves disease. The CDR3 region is CASSFGSPLRAFF. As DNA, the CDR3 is TGTGCCAGCAGCTTCGGTTCCCCCCTGAGAGCTTTCTTT.